This TCR beta chain was recovered during a study of shared clonotypes between healthy human individuals. Whole-study findings and limits: Unshared clonotypes carried lower generation probabilities than those common to all four donors. Sharing across four donors was highest in naive CD4 (approximately 5%) and lowest in memory CD8 (about 0.4%).

In the case of this clone: Antigen unknown.

CD45RO-negative, CCR7-positively selected cells formed the naive CD8 fraction, excluding terminally differentiated effector memory CD45RA+ cells. The CDR3 is made up of 15 amino acids. V was trimmed by 0 bases and J by 5 bases, leaving 13 bases between them. From germline, CDR1 is KGHSH and CDR2 LQKENI. Sorted-subset replicate PCR reactions contained 200 ng DNA, corresponding to some 29,000 T cell genomes. Method: immunoSEQ multiplex PCR; TCRdb's copy keeps in-frame clones and lacks some. The sample holds under 1 million clones, about 96% seen once. The gene calls are TRBV18 and TRBJ1-1; unclear D gene. The receptor comes from a young man in good health. Specimen: naive CD8+ T cells sorted from blood. Here the CDR3 reads CASSPPGGLETEAFF. As DNA, the CDR3 is TGTGCCAGCTCACCACCTGGAGGCCTGGAAACTGAAGCTTTCTTT. Full variable domain (rest looked up from reference TRBV18 and TRBJ1-1): NAGVMQNPRHLVRRRGQEARLRCSPMKGHSHVYWYRQLPEEGLKFMVYLQKENIIDESGMPKERFSAEFPKEGPSILRIQQVVRGDSAAYFCASSPPGGLETEAFFGQGTRLTVV.